A selection of T cell receptor beta chains follows, all from one sample in a study of shared clonotypes between healthy human individuals. Produced via immunoSEQ multiplex PCR; TCRdb's table is partial and in-frame only. The sample includes millions of clones, just over 90% of them seen just once. The sequenced sample consisted of naive CD8+ T cells from PBMCs. These receptors were obtained from a man between 18 and 35 years old in good health. Some clones in this sample may be carry-over from other donors' samples. CDR3s include the opening cysteine and the closing phenylalanine or tryptophan. Each record gives: V gene, J gene, clone size, D gene, CDR3 protein, CDR3 DNA. D genes are given only for firm matches. Expanded clones get a size class; other rows say once, few or many, or leave the size out.

V gene: TRBV5-1
J gene: TRBJ1-2
clone size: .
D gene: .
CDR3 protein: CASSLAGVYGYTF
CDR3 DNA: TGCGCCAGCAGCTTGGCGGGGGTCTATGGCTACACCTTC

V gene: TRBV11-2
J gene: TRBJ2-3
clone size: .
D gene: .
CDR3 protein: CASSSGSPRRADTQYF
CDR3 DNA: TGTGCCAGCAGTTCCGGGTCCCCCCGTCGGGCAGATACGCAGTATTTT

V gene: TRBV15
J gene: TRBJ2-5
clone size: .
D gene: .
CDR3 protein: CATAGTARVETQYF
CDR3 DNA: TGTGCCACCGCCGGGACTGCGAGGGTGGAGACCCAGTACTTC

V gene: TRBV28
J gene: TRBJ2-4
clone size: .
D gene: .
CDR3 protein: CASTLTRTAKNIQYF
CDR3 DNA: TGTGCCAGCACCTTAACCAGGACAGCCAAAAACATTCAGTACTTC

V gene: TRBV6-1
J gene: TRBJ2-1
clone size: .
D gene: TRBD2
CDR3 protein: CASSEFAGRAGNEQFF
CDR3 DNA: TGTGCCAGCAGTGAATTCGCCGGGAGGGCGGGAAATGAGCAGTTCTTC

V gene: TRBV6-6
J gene: TRBJ2-3
clone size: .
D gene: TRBD2
CDR3 protein: CASSDLAGLTDTQYF
CDR3 DNA: TGTGCCAGCAGCGACCTAGCGGGGCTGACAGATACGCAGTATTTT

V gene: TRBV11-2
J gene: TRBJ2-1
clone size: once
D gene: .
CDR3 protein: CASSLVQGEQFF
CDR3 DNA: TGTGCCAGCAGCTTAGTGCAGGGCGAGCAGTTCTTC

V gene: TRBV9
J gene: TRBJ1-2
clone size: .
D gene: .
CDR3 protein: CASSPGLDSYGYTF
CDR3 DNA: TGTGCCAGCAGCCCGGGTTTAGACAGCTATGGCTACACCTTC

V gene: TRBV9
J gene: TRBJ1-4
clone size: .
D gene: .
CDR3 protein: CASSVDPRAHNEKLFF
CDR3 DNA: TGTGCCAGCAGCGTAGATCCCAGGGCCCATAATGAAAAACTGTTTTTT

V gene: TRBV2
J gene: TRBJ1-5
clone size: .
D gene: .
CDR3 protein: CASSERRGYSNQPQHF
CDR3 DNA: TGTGCCAGCAGTGAAAGGCGGGGTTATAGCAATCAGCCCCAGCATTTT

V gene: TRBV14
J gene: TRBJ2-7
clone size: .
D gene: TRBD2
CDR3 protein: CASSQDLSREDSYEQYF
CDR3 DNA: TGTGCCAGCAGCCAAGATCTTTCGCGGGAGGATTCCTACGAGCAGTACTTC

V gene: TRBV20-1
J gene: TRBJ1-4
clone size: .
D gene: .
CDR3 protein: CSARGSEKLFF
CDR3 DNA: TGCAGTGCAAGGGGGTCTGAAAAACTGTTTTTT

V gene: TRBV28
J gene: TRBJ2-7
clone size: .
D gene: TRBD2
CDR3 protein: CASSQREGGEQYF
CDR3 DNA: TGTGCCAGCAGCCAGCGGGAGGGAGGTGAGCAGTACTTC

V gene: TRBV7-3
J gene: TRBJ2-5
clone size: once
D gene: TRBD2
CDR3 protein: CASSPPLAGEGETQYF
CDR3 DNA: TGTGCCAGCAGCCCACCACTAGCGGGAGAAGGAGAGACCCAGTACTTC

V gene: TRBV19
J gene: TRBJ1-2
clone size: .
D gene: .
CDR3 protein: CASSIDGYGYTF
CDR3 DNA: TGTGCCAGTAGTATAGACGGATATGGCTACACCTTC

V gene: TRBV19
J gene: TRBJ1-3
clone size: .
D gene: .
CDR3 protein: CASSPTFSSGNTIYF
CDR3 DNA: TGTGCCAGTAGTCCGACCTTCAGCTCTGGAAACACCATATATTTT

V gene: TRBV4-1
J gene: TRBJ2-2
clone size: .
D gene: TRBD1
CDR3 protein: CASRLFRDRMNTGELFF
CDR3 DNA: TGCGCCAGCAGACTATTCCGGGACAGGATGAACACCGGGGAGCTGTTTTTT

V gene: TRBV7-9
J gene: TRBJ2-1
clone size: once
D gene: .
CDR3 protein: CASSLGYGQTYNEQFF
CDR3 DNA: TGTGCCAGCAGCTTAGGGTACGGACAGACTTACAATGAGCAGTTCTTC

V gene: TRBV27
J gene: TRBJ2-2
clone size: once
D gene: TRBD2
CDR3 protein: CASGTPGLAGGGEDGELFF
CDR3 DNA: TGTGCCAGCGGAACGCCGGGACTAGCGGGAGGCGGGGAGGACGGGGAGCTGTTTTTT

V gene: TRBV4-1
J gene: TRBJ1-5
clone size: .
D gene: .
CDR3 protein: CASSRGGGRNQPQHF
CDR3 DNA: TGCGCCAGCAGCCGGGGGGGCGGGAGAAATCAGCCCCAGCATTTT

V gene: TRBV7-9
J gene: TRBJ2-1
clone size: .
D gene: .
CDR3 protein: CASSSVIAPSSYNEQFF
CDR3 DNA: TGTGCCAGCAGCTCCGTGATAGCGCCGAGCTCCTACAATGAGCAGTTCTTC

V gene: TRBV28
J gene: TRBJ2-2
clone size: .
D gene: TRBD2
CDR3 protein: CASSLGGSVTGELFF
CDR3 DNA: TGTGCCAGCAGTTTGGGGGGGAGCGTCACCGGGGAGCTGTTTTTT

V gene: TRBV27
J gene: TRBJ2-1
clone size: .
D gene: .
CDR3 protein: CASSLTRGNEQFF
CDR3 DNA: TGTGCCAGCAGTTTAACTCGGGGCAATGAGCAGTTCTTC

V gene: TRBV9
J gene: TRBJ2-7
clone size: .
D gene: .
CDR3 protein: CASSDSPGLPSYEQYF
CDR3 DNA: TGTGCCAGCAGCGACTCGCCGGGACTTCCGTCCTACGAGCAGTACTTC

V gene: TRBV2
J gene: TRBJ1-1
clone size: few
D gene: .
CDR3 protein: CASSEDPGTEAFF
CDR3 DNA: TGTGCCAGCAGTGAAGACCCAGGGACTGAAGCTTTCTTT

V gene: TRBV4-1
J gene: TRBJ1-4
clone size: once
D gene: TRBD1
CDR3 protein: CASSHAGQGREKLFF
CDR3 DNA: TGCGCCAGCAGCCACGCTGGACAGGGTAGGGAAAAACTGTTTTTT

V gene: TRBV27
J gene: TRBJ2-7
clone size: once
D gene: TRBD2
CDR3 protein: CASSLLLAGGLSYEQYF
CDR3 DNA: TGTGCCAGCAGTTTATTACTAGCGGGAGGGCTCTCCTACGAGCAGTACTTC

V gene: TRBV30
J gene: TRBJ1-2
clone size: .
D gene: .
CDR3 protein: CAWSSGTPHSAF
CDR3 DNA: TGTGCCTGGAGTTCTGGGACGCCCCATTCGGCCTTC

V gene: TRBV18
J gene: TRBJ1-1
clone size: .
D gene: TRBD1
CDR3 protein: CASSLDRKDPEAFF
CDR3 DNA: TGTGCCAGCTCATTGGACAGGAAGGACCCAGAAGCTTTCTTT

V gene: TRBV13
J gene: TRBJ2-5
clone size: .
D gene: TRBD2
CDR3 protein: CASSLASGGGETQYF
CDR3 DNA: TGTGCCAGCAGCTTAGCTAGCGGGGGGGGAGAGACCCAGTACTTC

V gene: TRBV5-1
J gene: TRBJ1-1
clone size: .
D gene: .
CDR3 protein: CASTGLSNTEAFF
CDR3 DNA: TGCGCCAGCACGGGTTTGTCTAACACTGAAGCTTTCTTT

V gene: TRBV9
J gene: TRBJ2-1
clone size: .
D gene: TRBD2
CDR3 protein: CASSAHTGGRRGNEQFF
CDR3 DNA: TGTGCCAGCAGCGCCCATACTGGCGGGAGGCGGGGCAATGAGCAGTTCTTC